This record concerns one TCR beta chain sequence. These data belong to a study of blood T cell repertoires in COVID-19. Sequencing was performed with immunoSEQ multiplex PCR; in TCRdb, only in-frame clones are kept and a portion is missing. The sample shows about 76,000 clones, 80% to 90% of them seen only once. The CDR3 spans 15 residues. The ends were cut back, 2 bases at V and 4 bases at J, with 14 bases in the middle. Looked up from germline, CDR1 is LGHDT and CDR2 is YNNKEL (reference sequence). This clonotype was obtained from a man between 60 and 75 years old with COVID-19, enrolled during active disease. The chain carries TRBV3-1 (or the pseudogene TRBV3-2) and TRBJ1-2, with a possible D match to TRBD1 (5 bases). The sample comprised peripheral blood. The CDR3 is CASSQFRQGGYGYTF. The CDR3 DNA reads TGTGCCAGCAGCCAATTTCGGCAGGGTGGCTATGGCTACACCTTC.